One sample yielded the 16 T cell receptor beta chains listed below, sequenced in a study of glioma-infiltrating T cells after dendritic cell vaccination. Repertoires were generated with immunoSEQ multiplex PCR, while TCRdb's copy carries only in-frame clones and drops some. In the table there are 75,000 to 85,000 clones, roughly 84% of which are singletons. Time point here: after dendritic cell vaccination, including at tumor progression/relapse. The sample was blood, taken after dendritic cell vaccination. The receptors here all came from a human donor with glioblastoma.

The chain recombines TRBV18 with TRBJ1-1, with TRBD1 matching over 10 bases. Germline CDR1 is KGHSH and CDR2 is LQKENI. This CDR3 is 16 amino acids long. Trimming took 0 bases from V and 5 from J; bases not matched to a gene: 6. The chain's CDR3 is CASSPPPGQGNTEAFF. DNA of the CDR3: TGTGCCAGCTCACCACCGCCGGGACAGGGGAATACTGAAGCTTTCTTT.

V gene TRBV4-2 combines with J gene TRBJ2-3, with D perhaps matching TRBD1 (5 bases). CDR1 LGHNA and CDR2 YNFKEQ come from the germline V gene. The CDR3 sequence is 14 residues long. V was shortened by 3 bases and J by 6 bases, with 13 bases between the two germline ends. The CDR3 loop reads CASSQGPGVDTQYF. CDR3 bases: TGTGCCAGCAGCCAGGGGCCAGGAGTGGATACGCAGTATTTT.

This clone was detected only once. The V gene is TRBV4-1, the J gene TRBJ2-7; TRBD2 is a possible D gene (5 bases). There are 15 residues in the CDR3. Per the germline V gene, CDR1 is MGHRA and CDR2 is YSYEKL. Trimming took off 0 bases at V and 5 bases at J, with 14 bases between the two ends. The CDR3 coding sequence is TGCGCCAGCAGCCAAGACGAAGGACGGCGGGACGAGCAGTACTTC. It specifies CASSQDEGRRDEQYF.

J is TRBJ2-2 and V is TRBV4-3, with TRBD2 matching 7 bases. CDR3 length: 15 amino acids. In germline, CDR1 is LGHNA, CDR2 YSLEER. The V and J ends lost 3 bases and 5 bases, in that order; junction bases with no gene match: 6. The CDR3 nucleotides read TGCGCCAGCAGCCAGGTACTAGCGTCTACCGGGGAGCTGTTTTTT. Translation gives CASSQVLASTGELFF.

This clone appeared many times. This rearrangement joins TRBV7-9 to TRBJ2-7; 8 bases align to TRBD1. The germline V gene has CDR1 SEHNR and CDR2 FQNEAQ (reference sequence). This CDR3 comprises 16 residues. The V and J ends lost 5 bases and 2 bases, in that order; junction bases with no gene match: 11. DNA for the CDR3: TGTGCCAGCAGCCGTGATTACCCACAGGGGGCCTACGAGCAGTACTTC. Its protein is CASSRDYPQGAYEQYF.

The rearrangement uses TRBV7-6 and TRBJ2-7; TRBD1 matches 7 bases. Per the germline V gene, CDR1 is SGHVS and CDR2 is FNYEAQ. This CDR3 region has 12 residues. J was trimmed by 6 bases and V by 5 bases; bases with no gene match: 4. CDR3 bases: TGTGCCAGCAGCACCCACAGGGGCGAGCAGTACTTC. Protein sequence: CASSTHRGEQYF. Combining the CDR3 with reference TRBV7-6 and TRBJ2-7 gives the whole variable domain GAGVSQSPRYKVTKRGQDVALRCDPISGHVSLYWYRQALGQGPEFLTYFNYEAQQDKSGLPNDRFSAERPEGSISTLTIQRTEQRDSAMYRCASSTHRGEQYFGPGTRLTVT.

J is TRBJ1-1 and V is TRBV29-1; D is uncertain. V dropped 2 bases and J dropped 11 bases, with 12 bases sitting between them. The CDR3 is made up of 11 amino acids. Germline V CDR1 and CDR2: SQVTM, ANQGSEA. This CDR3 reads CSVERPGGAFF. The CDR3 DNA follows: TGCAGCGTTGAAAGACCAGGAGGGGCTTTCTTT.

The chain joins TRBV29-1 to TRBJ1-1; perhaps TRBD1 as D (5 bases). This CDR3 is 13 amino acids long. The ends were cut back, 3 bases at V and 5 bases at J, with 13 bases in the middle. Per germline, CDR1 SQVTM and CDR2 ANQGSEA. The CDR3 sequence: CSVEVGVGTEAFF. The CDR3 DNA reads as TGCAGCGTTGAGGTAGGGGTGGGGACTGAAGCTTTCTTT. Based on the CDR3 plus reference TRBV29-1 and TRBJ1-1, the full variable domain is SAVISQKPSRDICQRGTSLTIQCQVDSQVTMMFWYRQQPGQSLTLIATANQGSEATYESGFVIDKFPISRPNLTFSTLTVSNMSPEDSSIYLCSVEVGVGTEAFFGQGTRLTVV.

The chain has TRBV5-4 and TRBJ2-5, with 13 bases identical to TRBD2. The CDR3 totals 15 residues. CDR1 SGHNT and CDR2 YYREEE come from the germline V gene (reference sequence). Trimming removed 4 bases from V and 4 bases from J; junction bases left unmatched: 4. The CDR3 reads CASSPTSGGGETQYF. The CDR3 DNA is TGTGCCAGCAGCCCTACTAGCGGGGGGGGAGAGACCCAGTACTTC. Full variable domain (remainder filled in from reference TRBV5-4 and TRBJ2-5): ETGVTQSPTHLIKTRGQQVTLRCSSQSGHNTVSWYQQALGQGPQFIFQYYREEENGRGNFPPRFSGLQFPNYSSELNVNALELDDSALYLCASSPTSGGGETQYFGPGTRLLVL.

CDR3 in amino acids: CASSLGQGVSYEQYF. The CDR3 DNA is TGCGCCAGCAGCTTGGGACAGGGGGTCTCCTACGAGCAGTACTTC. J is TRBJ2-7 and V is TRBV5-1, with 9 bases identical to TRBD1. Losses at the gene ends were 0 bases for V and 0 bases for J; bases not matched to a gene: 1. Germline assignment: CDR1 SGHRS and CDR2 YFSETQ. The CDR3 loop spans 15 amino acids. The full variable domain, in which reference TRBV5-1 and TRBJ2-7 provide the parts outside the CDR3, is KAGVTQTPRYLIKTRGQQVTLSCSPISGHRSVSWYQQTPGQGLQFLFEYFSETQRNKGNFPGRFSGRQFSNSRSEMNVSTLELGDSALYLCASSLGQGVSYEQYFGPGTRLTVT.

The chain couples TRBV10-2 to TRBJ2-1, with D perhaps TRBD2 (6 bases). Germline CDR1 reads WSHSY; CDR2 reads SAAADI. The germline V and J ends were trimmed by 6 bases and 4 bases, with 13 bases remaining between them. The CDR3 is 14 residues long. The CDR3 region has the DNA TGCGCCAGCAGCCGGGACTCTTTATACAATGAGCAGTTCTTC. Amino acid sequence: CASSRDSLYNEQFF.

The sample holds a few counts of this clone. V usage is TRBV6-4 and J usage is TRBJ2-3, with TRBD1 as a possible D gene (5 bases). The CDR3 runs 15 residues. The V end was cut by 2 bases, the J end by 6 bases, with 15 bases between. CDR1 and CDR2 from the germline V gene are MRHNA and SNTAGT. The CDR3 loop is CASSDDRNPTDTQYF. The CDR3 nucleotides read TGTGCCAGCAGTGACGACAGAAACCCAACTGATACGCAGTATTTT.

This chain joins TRBV9 and TRBJ2-3; 7 positions agree with TRBD1. This CDR3 contains 15 residues. V shed 4 bases and J 8 bases; nucleotides not matched to a gene: 13. Germline V lookup: CDR1 SGDLS, CDR2 YYNGEE. CDR3 coding DNA: TGTGCCAGCAGCCCAAGAGGGGGACAGCGCAGTACGCAGTATTTT. The encoded protein is CASSPRGGQRSTQYF.

In nucleotides, the CDR3 is TGTGCCAGCAGAACGGGTGGGAGCGTGGGCGAGCAGTACTTC. Amino acid sequence: CASRTGGSVGEQYF. The J gene is TRBJ2-7, the V gene TRBV5-8; tentative D call: TRBD2 (5 bases). The V end was cut by 5 bases, the J end by 6 bases, with 18 bases between. In germline, CDR1 is SGHTS, CDR2 YDEGEE. The CDR3 has 14 amino acids.

The V call is TRBV6-5, the J call TRBJ2-7; no definite D call. The V and J ends lost 6 bases and 2 bases respectively, with 8 bases between them. The CDR3 runs 12 residues. Germline V gene lookup returns CDR1 MNHEY and CDR2 SVGAGI. The DNA for the CDR3 is TGTGCCAGCAGACAAGACACCTACGAGCAGTACTTC. Its protein is CASRQDTYEQYF.

V and J are TRBV5-1 and TRBJ2-2; D may be TRBD1 (6 bases). Germline V gene lookup returns CDR1 SGHRS and CDR2 YFSETQ. V lost 2 bases, J lost 2 bases, and 10 bases lay in between. CDR3 length equals 15 residues. Here the CDR3 reads CASSFEDSNTGELFF. CDR3 DNA sequence: TGCGCCAGCAGCTTCGAGGACAGTAACACCGGGGAGCTGTTTTTT.